This is a list of T cell receptor beta chains from one sample in a study of response to subunit inactivated influenza vaccine. TCRdb reanalysed the RT-PCR reads using MiXCR and keeps one entry per CDR3 protein. The sample lists roughly 650,000 distinct CDR3 sequences; around 15% were seen once. This sample comprised PBMCs from blood, obtained 14 days before vaccination. The receptors originated from a man aged 50 or older who received an inactivated influenza vaccine. CDR3s include the opening cysteine and the closing phenylalanine or tryptophan. The D gene is left open where the match is weak. Size tells how often a clone was seen (once, few, many) or the class of an expanded clone, and some rows leave it out.

j_call clone_size v_call d_call cdr3_aa cdr3_nt
TRBJ2-1 - TRBV24-1 - CATSDHHDRSYNEQFF TGTGCCACCAGTGACCACCATGACAGGTCCTACAATGAGCAGTTCTTC
TRBJ1-5 many TRBV15 - CATSRDGQNNQPQHF TGTGCCACCAGCAGAGACGGACAGAACAATCAGCCCCAGCATTTT
TRBJ1-5 few TRBV7-9 - CASSLAGSTQPQHF TGTGCCAGCAGCTTAGCAGGGTCGACTCAGCCCCAGCATTTT
TRBJ2-7 - TRBV4-1 - CASSQGPSGVLSYEQYF TGCGCCAGCAGCCAGGGTCCCTCAGGGGTCCTCTCCTACGAGCAGTACTTC
TRBJ2-4 few TRBV12-3/TRBV12-4 TRBD1 CASRHRDRKNIQYF TGTGCCAGCAGGCACCGGGACAGGAAAAACATTCAGTACTTC
TRBJ1-4 - TRBV7-2 TRBD1 CASSSGGLRTNEKLFF TGTGCCAGCAGCTCAGGGGGACTCAGAACTAATGAAAAACTGTTTTTT
TRBJ2-7 - TRBV6-5 TRBD1 CASSYQWDRGYEQYF TGTGCCAGCAGTTACCAATGGGACAGGGGTTACGAGCAGTACTTC
TRBJ2-6 few TRBV7-6 - CASSLEGSSIGANVLTF TGTGCCAGCAGCTTAGAAGGGAGTTCCATCGGGGCCAACGTCCTGACTTTC
TRBJ2-3 - TRBV4-2 - CASSQDSPGAPTDTQYF TGTGCCAGCAGCCAAGATTCCCCGGGAGCCCCCACAGATACGCAGTATTTT
TRBJ1-2 few TRBV6-2/TRBV6-3 - CASQDQAYGYTF TGTGCCAGCCAAGACCAGGCCTATGGCTACACCTTC
TRBJ2-1 many TRBV7-8 TRBD2 CASSLGAGTSVYNEQFF TGTGCCAGCAGCTTAGGGGCCGGGACTAGCGTGTACAATGAGCAGTTCTTC
TRBJ2-2 many TRBV6-2/TRBV6-3 - CASSLGGAGTGELFF TGTGCCAGCAGTTTGGGGGGCGCAGGCACCGGGGAGCTGTTTTTT
TRBJ2-2 few TRBV4-2 - CASSPQGSSNTGELFF TGTGCCAGCAGCCCCCAGGGTTCCTCGAACACCGGGGAGCTGTTTTTT
TRBJ1-5 many TRBV6-1 - CASSPEQGPNQPQHF TGTGCCAGCAGTCCGGAACAGGGACCCAATCAGCCCCAGCATTTT
TRBJ2-3 few TRBV12-3/TRBV12-4 - CASSPPGQDTQYF TGTGCCAGCAGTCCCCCCGGTCAAGATACGCAGTATTTT
TRBJ2-1 - TRBV6-1 - CASSPPGTNEQFF TGTGCCAGCAGTCCTCCCGGGACCAATGAGCAGTTCTTC
TRBJ1-2 - TRBV2 TRBD1 CASSQGTGKIYGYTF TGTGCCAGCAGTCAGGGGACAGGGAAGATCTATGGCTACACCTTC
TRBJ2-1 - TRBV3-1 TRBD1 CASSHLYPRRGHYNEQFF TGTGCCAGCAGCCACTTGTATCCCCGCAGGGGGCATTACAATGAGCAGTTCTTC
TRBJ2-7 - TRBV3-1 TRBD2 CASSRETSAIGEQYF TGTGCCAGCAGCCGGGAGACTAGCGCGATCGGCGAGCAGTACTTC
TRBJ1-2 - TRBV7-9 - CASTSLDRLYGYTF TGTGCCAGCACCTCCCTTGACAGGCTCTATGGCTACACCTTC
TRBJ1-1 - TRBV4-1 - CASSQAQPGRRNTEAFF TGCGCCAGCAGCCAAGCCCAACCAGGGAGAAGGAACACTGAGGCTTTCTTT
TRBJ2-3 many TRBV5-6 TRBD2 CASSFNSGAGTDTQYF TGTGCCAGCAGCTTCAATAGCGGGGCTGGCACAGATACGCAGTATTTT
TRBJ1-5 once TRBV7-2 - CASSLAPGQPQHF TGTGCCAGCAGCTTAGCGCCAGGTCAGCCCCAGCATTTT
TRBJ2-3 few TRBV7-8 - CASSFQNRLLSGFTDTQYF TGTGCCAGCAGCTTTCAGAACCGGTTACTTAGCGGTTTCACAGATACGCAGTATTTT
TRBJ1-1 - TRBV10-3 TRBD1 CAISESGTGAPNTEAFF TGTGCCATCAGTGAGTCCGGGACAGGGGCCCCGAACACTGAAGCTTTCTTT
TRBJ1-5 - TRBV20-1 - CSARARNPGPGFQHF TGCAGTGCTAGAGCCCGTAACCCCGGGCCTGGTTTCCAGCATTTT
TRBJ1-5 - TRBV6-1 TRBD1 CASSRDRGRPPQHF TGTGCCAGCAGCCGGGACAGGGGGCGTCCGCCCCAGCATTTT
TRBJ2-3 many TRBV28 TRBD2 CASSLLLAGGPDTQYF TGTGCCAGCAGTCTCTTACTAGCGGGAGGGCCAGATACGCAGTATTTT
TRBJ1-1 - TRBV6-1 TRBD1 CASSEATGANTEAFF TGTGCCAGCAGTGAAGCAACAGGGGCGAACACTGAAGCTTTCTTT
TRBJ1-5 - TRBV6-1 - CASSVNGRGNQPQHF TGTGCCAGCAGTGTGAATGGACGCGGCAATCAGCCCCAGCATTTT
TRBJ1-2 - TRBV9 - CASSVSSGNEGYTF TGTGCCAGCAGCGTAAGTTCAGGGAACGAAGGCTACACCTTC
TRBJ1-2 few TRBV6-1 - CASSRPGVLNYGYTF TGTGCCAGCAGCCGCCCGGGGGTTTTGAACTATGGCTACACCTTC
TRBJ2-5 few TRBV29-1 - CSVEDRETQYF TGCAGCGTTGAAGATAGGGAGACCCAGTACTTC
TRBJ2-1 - TRBV20-1 TRBD1 CSARQGQDEQFF TGCAGTGCTCGACAGGGGCAAGATGAGCAGTTCTTC
TRBJ2-3 few TRBV7-2 - CASSLSSVSTDTQYF TGTGCCAGCAGCTTGTCTAGCGTCAGCACAGATACGCAGTATTTT
TRBJ2-7 few TRBV28 TRBD2 CASSFYSSGSSYEQYF TGTGCCAGCAGTTTTTATTCTAGCGGGAGTTCCTACGAGCAGTACTTC
TRBJ1-1 many TRBV4-2 TRBD1 CASSPSSGQGVAEAFF TGTGCCAGCAGCCCCTCCTCGGGACAGGGGGTCGCTGAAGCTTTCTTT
TRBJ2-5 few TRBV6-2/TRBV6-3 TRBD2 CASTRTSERETQYF TGTGCCAGCACCCGAACTAGCGAACGTGAGACCCAGTACTTC
TRBJ1-5 many TRBV10-3 - CAISAQDQPQHF TGTGCCATCAGTGCTCAAGATCAGCCCCAGCATTTT
TRBJ2-7 many TRBV20-1 - CSARVVGNEQYF TGCAGTGCTAGAGTGGTCGGGAACGAGCAGTACTTC
TRBJ1-1 - TRBV6-1 - CASRQGGSVNTEAFF TGTGCCAGCAGACAGGGAGGTTCAGTGAACACTGAAGCTTTCTTT
TRBJ1-1 few TRBV11-2 - CASSWGKTEAFF TGTGCCAGCAGCTGGGGGAAGACTGAAGCTTTCTTT
TRBJ1-2 - TRBV6-2/TRBV6-3 TRBD1 CASSYSGTGGDGYTF TGTGCCAGCAGTTACTCCGGGACAGGGGGCGATGGCTACACCTTC
TRBJ1-3 few TRBV7-2 - CASSLAGLASGNTIYF TGTGCCAGCAGCTTAGCGGGCCTAGCCTCTGGAAACACCATATATTTT
TRBJ2-1 - TRBV3-1 TRBD2 CASSRLTSGGYEQFF TGTGCCAGCAGCCGACTGACTAGCGGGGGGTATGAGCAGTTCTTC
TRBJ2-7 - TRBV2 TRBD2 CASTVLTSASYEQYF TGTGCCAGCACCGTTTTGACTAGCGCATCCTACGAGCAGTACTTC
TRBJ2-2 few TRBV7-2 TRBD1 CASSRDRAHTGELFF TGTGCCAGCAGCCGAGACAGGGCTCACACCGGGGAGCTGTTTTTT
TRBJ2-1 few TRBV5-1 TRBD2 CASSQGTSGSVILNEQFF TGCGCCAGCAGCCAAGGGACTAGCGGGAGTGTTATTCTCAATGAGCAGTTCTTC
TRBJ2-5 few TRBV5-6 - CASSPGPGLKTQYF TGTGCCAGCAGTCCCGGGCCGGGGTTGAAGACCCAGTACTTC
TRBJ2-1 - TRBV19 TRBD2 CASTRLAGGIIGEQFF TGTGCCAGTACTCGACTAGCGGGAGGTATAATCGGTGAGCAGTTCTTC